This T cell receptor beta chain was sequenced in a study of vaccination effects on CD4 cells after COVID-19. Study background: For each well, two million PBMC were cultured with roughly 11 IU/ml IL-2 and approximately 10 ug/ml peptides.

Following 10 days of culture, CD4+ T cells were isolated. It was two doses of either the BNT162b2 or mRNA-1273 vaccine that participants received. A half-medium replacement with IL-2 medium was carried out on days 3 and 7. The repertoire was sequenced with immunoSEQ multiplex PCR; TCRdb's copy has only in-frame clones and lacks some. The sample gives fewer than 75,000 clones, less than 85% of which show up once; about 2.5% is in the top ten. Only one count was recorded for this clone. No antigen is known for it. Notes on the study in general: Cross-reactivity with common cold coronaviruses was shown by only 1 of 255 vaccine-induced clones in healthy vaccinees.

V lost 2 bases and J 7 bases, leaving 12 bases between the germline ends. The germline gives CDR1 GTSNPN, CDR2 SVGIG (reference sequence). The CDR3 covers 14 residues. The rearrangement joins TRBV30 to TRBJ1-6; D possibly corresponds to TRBD1 (5 bases). This sequence was found in a human donor who received a COVID-19 vaccine. Material: CD4+ T cells from PBMCs cultured without peptide, obtained after COVID-19 vaccination. CDR3 DNA: TGTGCCTGGAGTCAGGGATCGGGCAATTCACCCCTCCACTTT. It translates to CAWSQGSGNSPLHF.